This entry lists 22 T cell receptor beta chains sequenced from one sample in a study of blood T cells in healthy people across ages. Alongside a J-beta primer mix, a sample-barcoded 5' primer served in a second PCR lasting roughly 6 to 11 cycles. TCRdb redid the calling of the 5' RACE reads with MiXCR, one entry per CDR3 protein. The sample gives roughly 800,000 distinct CDR3 sequences, about a quarter of which show up once; about 3% is in the top ten. These data are also associated with another study on T cells of mothers and their children.

Sequenced sample: blood. The receptors derive from a boy under 18 in good health.

There are a few counts of this clonotype. The V and J genes are TRBV12-3 or TRBV12-4 and TRBJ2-5; 10 positions match TRBD2. J gave up 6 bases and V 7 bases, and 20 bases lay outside the gene matches. CDR3 length: 18 residues. This CDR3 is CASNRPTLSGGAPKTQYF. The CDR3 nucleotides are TGTGCCAGCAACCGACCCACCCTAAGCGGGGGGGCCCCGAAGACCCAGTACTTC.

The genes are TRBV2 and TRBJ2-1, with D perhaps TRBD2 (6 bases). This CDR3 has 15 residues. Germline V gives CDR1 SNHLY, CDR2 FYNNEI. Trimming pared 6 bases from V and 1 base from J, leaving 13 bases between. The CDR3 region is CASSPKAGSYNEQFF. In DNA, the CDR3 is TGTGCCAGCAGCCCTAAGGCGGGGTCCTACAATGAGCAGTTCTTC.

The V gene is TRBV4-1, the J gene TRBJ2-7, with D perhaps matching TRBD1 (5 bases). This CDR3 spans 15 amino acids. V was pared by 0 bases and J by 3 bases, with 12 bases between. CDR1 is MGHRA, CDR2 YSYEKL, per germline. DNA for the CDR3: TGCGCCAGCAGCCAAGAATCAGGGCTGGTCTACGAGCAGTACTTC. Its protein product is CASSQESGLVYEQYF.

The chain combines TRBV28 with TRBJ2-7; 7 positions agree with TRBD2. The CDR3 spans 14 residues. J gave up 3 bases and V 5 bases, and 7 bases lay outside the gene matches. Looked up from germline, CDR1 is MDHEN and CDR2 is SYDVKM. The CDR3 here is CASSDVGLGYEQYF. The DNA of the CDR3 is TGTGCCAGCAGTGACGTCGGACTAGGCTACGAGCAGTACTTC.

In this sample, this clonotype turned up a few times. The chain uses TRBV2 and TRBJ2-1; either TRBD1 or TRBD2 may supply D (6 bases each). The CDR3 extends over 16 amino acids. Trimming took 2 bases from V and 6 from J, leaving 17 bases between them. Germline lookup yields CDR1 SNHLY and CDR2 FYNNEI. CDR3 DNA sequence: TGTGCCAGCAGTGAATCGGGGGCCAGATCTGTCAATGAGCAGTTCTTC. Amino acid sequence: CASSESGARSVNEQFF.

V is TRBV10-3 and J is TRBJ2-1; 11 bases agree with TRBD2. The junction had 7 bases not matched to a gene; V was cut back by 3 bases and J by 3 bases. Germline loops: CDR1 ENHRY, CDR2 SYGVKD. The CDR3 runs 17 residues. The CDR3 reads CAISDGSGGANYNEQFF. CDR3 nucleotides: TGTGCCATCAGTGACGGTAGCGGGGGGGCTAACTACAATGAGCAGTTCTTC.

This clonotype appeared a few times. A read error may produce the germline difference seen at one junction end. The chain is built from TRBV28 and TRBJ2-7, with TRBD2 as a possible D gene (5 bases). The CDR3 sequence is 11 residues long. The germline gives CDR1 MDHEN, CDR2 SYDVKM. CDR3 in DNA: TGTGTCGCGGGCGGAGCCTACGGGCAGTACTTC. As protein: CVAGGAYGQYF.

V usage is TRBV9 and J usage is TRBJ2-1; a possible D gene is TRBD2 (7 bases). Per the germline V gene, CDR1 is SGDLS and CDR2 is YYNGEE. This CDR3 has 17 residues. Trimming left V 0 bases short and J 1 base short, with 14 bases between. CDR3 nucleotide sequence: TGTGCCAGCAGCGTAGAAGGGGGGGCCCTATCCTACAATGAGCAGTTCTTC. It encodes CASSVEGGALSYNEQFF.

This clonotype was seen a handful of times. The rearrangement joins TRBV5-1 to TRBJ2-2; no reliable D call. Trimming shortened V by 0 bases and J by 6 bases, and 12 bases separated the two germline ends. This CDR3 spans 15 amino acids. CDR1 and CDR2 (germline): SGHRS, YFSETQ. The CDR3 DNA follows: TGCGCCAGCAGCTTGGGACTCCTGGGGTCCGGGGAGCTGTTTTTT. It yields the protein CASSLGLLGSGELFF.

This chain joins TRBV20-1 and TRBJ2-5, with D unclear. From germline, CDR1 is DFQATT and CDR2 SNEGSKA (reference sequence). CDR3 length: 13 amino acids. The V end was cut by 0 bases, the J end by 5 bases, with 10 bases between. CDR3 in amino acids: CSARDLTEETQYF. In nucleotides, the CDR3 is TGCAGTGCTAGAGATCTGACTGAGGAGACCCAGTACTTC.

This clonotype was observed a few times. The V call is TRBV5-1, the J call TRBJ1-2, with 8 bases lining up with TRBD1. This CDR3 is 12 amino acids long. Germline V lookup: CDR1 SGHRS, CDR2 YFSETQ. V lost 4 bases and J lost 8; bases outside the gene matches: 4. The CDR3 DNA follows: TGCGCCAGCAGCGGACAGGGAAGCGGCTACACCTTC. Translating gives CASSGQGSGYTF.

This clonotype was seen a few times. The chain carries TRBV7-2 and TRBJ2-5; 9 bases match TRBD2. The CDR3 spans 16 residues. V was pared by 5 bases and J by 0 bases, with 7 bases of the junction left unmatched. CDR1 and CDR2 (germline): SGHTA, FQGNSA. Here the CDR3 reads CASSPIAGAYQETQYF. The CDR3 bases are TGTGCCAGCAGCCCGATAGCGGGGGCCTACCAAGAGACCCAGTACTTC.

This clonotype was recorded a few times. The V call is TRBV28, the J call TRBJ2-7; D is unresolved. The CDR3 covers 15 residues. Deletions cut 6 bases from V and 2 bases from J, with 17 bases between. Germline lookup yields CDR1 MDHEN and CDR2 SYDVKM. Here the CDR3 reads CASSYIRQVTYEQYF. The CDR3 coding sequence is TGTGCCAGCAGCTATATCCGTCAGGTTACCTACGAGCAGTACTTC.

This clonotype was recorded a few times. This chain joins TRBV20-1 and TRBJ2-4, with TRBD2 identical over 9 bases. Looked up from germline, CDR1 is DFQATT and CDR2 is SNEGSKA (reference sequence). This CDR3 has 16 residues. After removal of 6 bases from V and 1 base from J, the junction contained 10 bases not matched to a gene. The CDR3 region is CSASGLAGWAKNIQYF. The CDR3 DNA follows: TGCAGTGCCTCGGGGCTAGCGGGGTGGGCCAAAAACATTCAGTACTTC.

This clonotype appeared a few times. The V call is TRBV11-2, the J call TRBJ1-1, with TRBD1 matching 10 bases. This CDR3 region has 16 residues. Looked up from germline, CDR1 is SGHAT and CDR2 is FQNNGV. The junction had 5 bases not matched to a gene; V was cut back by 0 bases and J by 4 bases. The chain's CDR3 is CASSLDRDRGGTEAFF. In DNA, the CDR3 is TGTGCCAGCAGCTTAGATCGGGACAGGGGAGGCACTGAAGCTTTCTTT.

The V call is TRBV2, the J call TRBJ2-3, with D perhaps TRBD1 (5 bases). The germline V and J ends were trimmed by 8 bases and 2 bases, with 14 bases remaining between them. This CDR3 is built from 14 residues. CDR1 and CDR2 (germline): SNHLY, FYNNEI. CDR3: CASRREGSTDTQYF. The CDR3 DNA reads as TGTGCCAGCCGCAGGGAAGGGTCCACAGATACGCAGTATTTT.

The sample holds a few counts of this clonotype. V gene TRBV11-2 combines with J gene TRBJ1-1; TRBD1 matches at 10 bases. Germline V lookup: CDR1 SGHAT, CDR2 FQNNGV. V dropped 5 bases and J dropped 5; count of bases not matched to a gene: 11. CDR3 length: 16 amino acids. CDR3 amino acids: CASSPRWGQGRTEAFF. CDR3 nucleotide sequence: TGTGCCAGCAGCCCGAGGTGGGGACAGGGGAGGACTGAAGCTTTCTTT.

The chain has TRBV6-5 and TRBJ1-1; a possible D gene is TRBD1 (5 bases). V lost 2 bases and J 1 base, leaving 17 bases between the germline ends. The CDR3 loop spans 17 amino acids. CDR1 is MNHEY and CDR2 is SVGAGI in the germline V gene. The CDR3 DNA reads as TGTGCCAGCAGTTACCACCCCCAGGGTTCAGGGAACACTGAAGCTTTCTTT. Its protein product is CASSYHPQGSGNTEAFF.

The chain has TRBV12-3 or TRBV12-4 and TRBJ2-3; D gene unclear. V lost 6 bases and J lost 2, with 9 bases in between. CDR3 length equals 13 residues. The CDR3 DNA is TGTGCCAGCAGATCCGTACCCACAGATACGCAGTATTTT. Encoded protein: CASRSVPTDTQYF.

The V call is TRBV6-6, the J call TRBJ2-3, with TRBD1 matching 8 bases. The CDR3 consists of 15 residues. Trimming removed 6 bases from V and 6 bases from J; junction bases left unmatched: 11. Germline assignment: CDR1 MNHNY and CDR2 SVGAGI (reference sequence). DNA of the CDR3: TGTGCCAGCAGCCGCCTCGGACAGGGAACGGATACGCAGTATTTT. Its translation: CASSRLGQGTDTQYF.

This sequence joins TRBV6-1 and TRBJ1-4; no clear D. With 7 bases removed from V and 8 bases from J, the gap between germline ends came to 11 bases. This CDR3 is built from 12 residues. Germline V gene lookup returns CDR1 MNHNS and CDR2 SASEGT. The CDR3 region is CASKGPYEKLFF. CDR3 sequence (DNA): TGTGCCAGCAAGGGTCCCTACGAAAAACTGTTTTTT.

This clonotype was seen a few times. The rearrangement joins TRBV5-1 to TRBJ2-1; TRBD1 matches 11 bases. In germline, CDR1 is SGHRS, CDR2 YFSETQ. Trimming took 2 bases from V and 6 from J; bases not matched to a gene: 4. The CDR3 runs 15 residues. DNA of the CDR3: TGCGCCAGCAGCTTCGGGACAGGGGGGGTCAATGAGCAGTTCTTC. Encoded protein: CASSFGTGGVNEQFF. Variable domain in full (rest from reference TRBV5-1 and TRBJ2-1): KAGVTQTPRYLIKTRGQQVTLSCSPISGHRSVSWYQQTPGQGLQFLFEYFSETQRNKGNFPGRFSGRQFSNSRSEMNVSTLELGDSALYLCASSFGTGGVNEQFFGPGTRLTVL.